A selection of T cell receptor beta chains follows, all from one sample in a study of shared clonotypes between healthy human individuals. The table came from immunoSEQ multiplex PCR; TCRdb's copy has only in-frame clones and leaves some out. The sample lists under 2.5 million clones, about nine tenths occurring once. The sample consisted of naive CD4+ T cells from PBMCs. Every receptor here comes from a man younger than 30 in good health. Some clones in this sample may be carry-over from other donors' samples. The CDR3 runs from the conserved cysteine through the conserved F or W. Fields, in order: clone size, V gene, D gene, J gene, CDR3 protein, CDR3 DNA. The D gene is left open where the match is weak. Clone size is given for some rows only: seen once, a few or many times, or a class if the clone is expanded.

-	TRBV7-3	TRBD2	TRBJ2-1	CASSSVFIQGRTSGNEQFF	TGTGCCAGCAGCTCGGTGTTTATCCAGGGCCGGACTAGCGGTAATGAGCAGTTCTTC
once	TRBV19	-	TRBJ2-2	CASRTGLAYNTGELFF	TGTGCCAGTAGGACGGGCCTGGCGTATAACACCGGGGAGCTGTTTTTT
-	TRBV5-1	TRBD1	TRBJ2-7	CASSFGDRVPYEQYF	TGCGCCAGCAGCTTTGGGGACAGGGTCCCCTACGAGCAGTACTTC
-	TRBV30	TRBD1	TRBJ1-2	CAWSTGVRWGYTF	TGTGCCTGGAGTACAGGGGTGAGGTGGGGCTACACCTTC
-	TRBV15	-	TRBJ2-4	CATGAGQGLPNIQYF	TGTGCCACCGGGGCAGGGCAGGGACTCCCAAACATTCAGTACTTC
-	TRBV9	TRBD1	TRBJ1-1	CASSPRQGADTEAFF	TGTGCCAGCAGCCCTCGACAGGGGGCGGACACTGAAGCTTTCTTT
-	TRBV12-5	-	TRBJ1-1	CASGLFPGRRTEAFF	TGTGCTAGTGGTTTGTTCCCAGGAAGACGGACTGAAGCTTTCTTT
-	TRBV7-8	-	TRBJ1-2	CASSTPGNLDYGYTF	TGTGCCAGCAGCACCCCCGGGAACTTGGACTATGGCTACACCTTC
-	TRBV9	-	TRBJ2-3	CASGSVQSTDTQYF	TGTGCCAGCGGAAGCGTGCAGAGCACAGATACGCAGTATTTT
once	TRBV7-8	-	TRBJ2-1	CASSLGRRSPNDEQFF	TGTGCCAGCAGCTTAGGGCGGCGAAGTCCTAATGATGAGCAGTTCTTC
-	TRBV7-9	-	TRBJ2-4	CASSLGSGLKNIQYF	TGTGCCAGCAGCTTAGGTTCAGGGCTCAAAAACATTCAGTACTTC
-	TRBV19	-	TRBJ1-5	CASRGGGQPQHF	TGTGCTTCCCGAGGAGGAGGACAGCCCCAGCATTTT
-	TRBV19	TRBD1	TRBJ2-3	CASRELQDRGTDTQYF	TGTGCCAGTAGAGAACTCCAGGACAGGGGCACAGATACGCAGTATTTT
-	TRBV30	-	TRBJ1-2	CAWSLQERPSGGYTF	TGTGCCTGGAGTCTCCAGGAGCGCCCCTCGGGTGGCTACACCTTC
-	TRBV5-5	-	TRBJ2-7	CASSVRGTYEQYF	TGTGCCAGCAGCGTGAGGGGAACCTACGAGCAGTACTTC
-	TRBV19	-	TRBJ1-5	CASSISAGWNQPQHF	TGTGCCAGTAGTATTAGCGCAGGGTGGAATCAGCCCCAGCATTTT
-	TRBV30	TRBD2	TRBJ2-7	CAWSEGLAGVHEQYF	TGTGCCTGGAGCGAGGGACTAGCGGGGGTACACGAGCAGTACTTC
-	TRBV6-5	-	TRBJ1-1	CASSVGGEAFF	TGTGCCAGCAGCGTCGGAGGTGAAGCTTTCTTT
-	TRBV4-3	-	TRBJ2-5	CASSQDGGNKQETQYF	TGCGCCAGCAGCCAAGATGGCGGGAACAAGCAAGAGACCCAGTACTTC
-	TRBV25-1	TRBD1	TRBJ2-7	CASSPGQTSYEQYF	TGTGCCAGCTCTCCGGGACAGACCTCCTACGAGCAGTACTTC
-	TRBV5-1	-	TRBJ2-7	CASSLAGIDKYEQYF	TGCGCCAGCAGCTTGGCAGGGATTGATAAGTACGAGCAGTACTTC
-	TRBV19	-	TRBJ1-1	CASIRGYDTEAFF	TGTGCCAGTATACGGGGGTACGACACTGAAGCTTTCTTT
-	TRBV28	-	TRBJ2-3	CASSTDSTDTQYF	TGTGCCAGCAGTACAGACAGCACAGATACGCAGTATTTT
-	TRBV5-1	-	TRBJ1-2	CASAATGDYGYTF	TGCGCCAGCGCTGCCACAGGTGACTATGGCTACACCTTC
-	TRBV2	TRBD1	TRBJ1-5	CASMFQGDYQPQHF	TGTGCCAGCATGTTTCAGGGGGATTATCAGCCCCAGCATTTT
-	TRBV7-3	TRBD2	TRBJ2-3	CASSPSGGAGTQYF	TGTGCCAGCAGCCCAAGCGGGGGGGCGGGTACGCAGTATTTT
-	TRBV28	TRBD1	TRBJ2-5	CASSLRGPQETQYF	TGTGCCAGCAGTCTCAGGGGGCCTCAAGAGACCCAGTACTTC
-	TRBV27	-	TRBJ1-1	CASSFIPPGTLDTEAFF	TGTGCCAGCAGTTTCATTCCTCCCGGGACCCTCGACACTGAAGCTTTCTTT
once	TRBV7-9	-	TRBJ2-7	CASSLGLAYEQYF	TGTGCCAGCAGCTTGGGGCTCGCCTACGAGCAGTACTTC
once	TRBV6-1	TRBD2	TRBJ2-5	CASTSGTFQETQYF	TGTGCCAGCACCAGCGGGACCTTCCAAGAGACCCAGTACTTC
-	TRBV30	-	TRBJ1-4	CAWSVGGGEKLFF	TGTGCCTGGAGTGTGGGGGGCGGCGAAAAACTGTTTTTT
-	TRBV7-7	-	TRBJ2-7	CASSPDSSSYEQYF	TGTGCCAGCAGCCCCGACAGCTCCTCCTACGAGCAGTACTTC
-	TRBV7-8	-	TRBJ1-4	CASTRLDGENEKLFF	TGTGCCAGCACCCGGCTGGACGGAGAAAATGAAAAACTGTTTTTT
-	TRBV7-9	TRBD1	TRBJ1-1	CASSFGQGAGNTEAFF	TGTGCCAGCAGCTTCGGACAGGGGGCTGGTAACACTGAAGCTTTCTTT
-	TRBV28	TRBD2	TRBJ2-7	CASSQGGLDPKEQYF	TGTGCCAGCAGCCAGGGAGGACTAGACCCGAAAGAGCAGTACTTC
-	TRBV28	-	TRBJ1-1	CASSPSGRANTEAFF	TGTGCCAGCAGTCCTTCGGGACGGGCGAACACTGAAGCTTTCTTT
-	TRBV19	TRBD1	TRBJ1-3	CASSMPGQAELRNTIYF	TGTGCCAGTAGTATGCCGGGACAGGCTGAATTGAGAAACACCATATATTTT
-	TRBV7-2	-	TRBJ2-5	CASSLEVVETQYF	TGTGCCAGCAGCTTAGAAGTAGTGGAGACCCAGTACTTC
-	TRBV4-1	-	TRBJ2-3	CASSQEGRTDTQYF	TGCGCCAGCAGCCAAGAAGGCCGCACAGATACGCAGTATTTT
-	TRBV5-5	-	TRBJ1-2	CASSLGPGTPTFNYGYTF	TGTGCCAGCAGCTTGGGGCCAGGGACACCAACTTTTAACTATGGCTACACCTTC
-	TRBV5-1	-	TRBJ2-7	CASSSQGEVYEQYF	TGCGCCAGCAGCTCTCAGGGGGAGGTCTACGAGCAGTACTTC
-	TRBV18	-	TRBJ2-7	CASSLNKGQYEQYF	TGTGCCAGCTCATTAAACAAGGGTCAGTACGAGCAGTACTTC
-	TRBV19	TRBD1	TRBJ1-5	CASSIGTANSNQPQHF	TGTGCCAGTAGTATCGGGACAGCAAATAGCAATCAGCCCCAGCATTTT
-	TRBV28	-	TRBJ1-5	CASSLLRVGNQPQHF	TGTGCCAGCAGTTTATTGAGGGTTGGCAATCAGCCCCAGCATTTT
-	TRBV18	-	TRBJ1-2	CASSTSGGPYGYTF	TGTGCCAGCTCGACCAGCGGAGGCCCATACGGCTACACCTTC
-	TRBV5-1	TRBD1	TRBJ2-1	CASSLVAGGSPEQFF	TGCGCCAGCAGCTTGGTGGCAGGGGGTTCGCCTGAGCAGTTCTTC
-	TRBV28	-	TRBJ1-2	CASSQHVNYGYTF	TGTGCCAGCAGTCAACACGTAAACTATGGCTACACCTTC
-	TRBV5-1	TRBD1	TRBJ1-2	CASSRDSGQKRNYGYTF	TGCGCCAGCAGCCGGGACAGCGGTCAGAAAAGGAACTATGGCTACACCTTC
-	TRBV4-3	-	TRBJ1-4	CASSPRTVSEKLFF	TGCGCCAGCAGCCCCCGGACAGTGAGTGAAAAACTGTTTTTT
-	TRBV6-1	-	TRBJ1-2	CASSDPGYGYTF	TGTGCCAGCTCGGATCCAGGCTATGGCTACACCTTC